These T cell receptor beta chains were read from a single sample in a study of blood T cell repertoires in COVID-19. The method was immunoSEQ multiplex PCR; TCRdb's version includes in-frame clones alone and lacks a portion of them. The sample holds under 170,000 clones, 70% to 90% seen once. The sequenced sample was peripheral blood. These receptors all stem from a man aged 70 or older with acute or convalescent COVID-19. Both conserved end residues are part of each CDR3. Not all rows give a size; the values are once, few, many and, for expanded clones, a class.

j_gene,v_gene,abundance,CDR3aa
TRBJ2-5,TRBV9,-,CASSPWTSGIGETQYF
TRBJ2-1,TRBV7-2,once,CASSQLAGGFYNEQFF
TRBJ2-3,TRBV4-3,-,CASSQEDRQGADTQYF
TRBJ1-2,TRBV15,-,CATSRELDSWAGYTF
TRBJ2-3,TRBV14,-,CASSQELASVSTDTQYF
TRBJ2-5,TRBV6-1,-,CASSAGLAGGFLQETQYF
TRBJ2-3,TRBV5-1,-,CASSLRVGDYTDTQYF
TRBJ1-2,TRBV27,-,CASSLRGESYGYTF
TRBJ2-5,TRBV7-2,-,CASSLSLAEETQYF
TRBJ2-5,TRBV7-7,-,CASSSLTGPPETQYF
TRBJ1-2,TRBV3-1/TRBV3-2,few,CASSPLTTGRKGYTF
TRBJ2-5,TRBV11-1,-,CASSLGGQGAEETQYF
TRBJ2-1,TRBV30,-,CAWSGLPGLAGGYEQFF
TRBJ2-5,TRBV11-2,-,CASSSGTSGRAGETQYF
TRBJ2-7,TRBV29-1,-,CSVEWVSGYEQYF
TRBJ2-5,TRBV29-1,few,CSVDEDYGETQYF
TRBJ2-3,TRBV24-1,once,CATTGDRGSTDTQYF
TRBJ2-3,TRBV6-5,-,CASSTPGLLSVYF
TRBJ1-5,TRBV2,-,CASSDRQSSQPQHF
TRBJ2-7,TRBV5-6,-,CASSHGLAATYEQYF
TRBJ1-1,TRBV5-6,-,CASSVDRGEVNTEAFF
TRBJ1-4,TRBV19,once,CASSRGYEKLFF
TRBJ2-3,TRBV7-6,-,CASSPGLADSTDTQYF
TRBJ2-5,TRBV6-5,-,CASRLQETQYF
TRBJ1-5,TRBV19,-,CASSSQGFHQPQHF
TRBJ1-1,TRBV28,-,CASSLGVMNTEAFF
TRBJ2-7,TRBV6-5,-,CASRYESNYEQYF
TRBJ2-3,TRBV11-1,-,CASSLETSGSPDTQYF
TRBJ2-1,TRBV6-2/TRBV6-3,-,CASSYWGGGNEQFF
TRBJ1-2,TRBV19,few,CASRAGGDSVGNGYTF
TRBJ2-7,TRBV5-1,-,CASSSQGKPLSYEQYF
TRBJ1-3,TRBV3-1/TRBV3-2,once,CASSPVGQDENTIYF
TRBJ2-1,TRBV2,-,CASSLQGVDNEQFF
TRBJ1-3,TRBV12-2,-,CASRPSADRNERNTIYF
TRBJ2-2,TRBV6-2/TRBV6-3,-,CASSLTTGAGELFF
TRBJ1-4,TRBV6-5,many,CASSYSTRGRLEKLFF
TRBJ1-2,TRBV28,-,CASSLGQTYGYTF
TRBJ2-7,TRBV13,once,CASSSSLAGTSSYEQYF
TRBJ2-5,TRBV3-1/TRBV3-2,-,CASSHRMAETQYF
TRBJ2-3,TRBV18,-,CASSPGGDTQYF